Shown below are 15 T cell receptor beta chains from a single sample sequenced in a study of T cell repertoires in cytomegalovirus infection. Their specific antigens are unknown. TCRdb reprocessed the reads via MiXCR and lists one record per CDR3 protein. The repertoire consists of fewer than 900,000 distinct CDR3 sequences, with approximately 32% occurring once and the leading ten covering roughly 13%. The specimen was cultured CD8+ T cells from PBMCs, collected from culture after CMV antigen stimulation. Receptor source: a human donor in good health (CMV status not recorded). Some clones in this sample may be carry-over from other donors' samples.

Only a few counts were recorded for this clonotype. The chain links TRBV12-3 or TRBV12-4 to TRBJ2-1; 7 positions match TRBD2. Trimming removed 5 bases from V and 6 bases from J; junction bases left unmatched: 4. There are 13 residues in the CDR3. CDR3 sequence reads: CASSPRLANEQFF. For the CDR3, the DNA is TGTGCCAGCAGTCCTCGACTAGCCAATGAGCAGTTCTTC.

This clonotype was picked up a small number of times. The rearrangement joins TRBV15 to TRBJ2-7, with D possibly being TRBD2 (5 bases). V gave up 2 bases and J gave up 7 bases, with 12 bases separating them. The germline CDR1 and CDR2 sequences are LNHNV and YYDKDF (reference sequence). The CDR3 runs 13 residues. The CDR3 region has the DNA TGTGCCACCAGCAGATTACCCGGGGAGGAGCAGTACTTC. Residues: CATSRLPGEEQYF.

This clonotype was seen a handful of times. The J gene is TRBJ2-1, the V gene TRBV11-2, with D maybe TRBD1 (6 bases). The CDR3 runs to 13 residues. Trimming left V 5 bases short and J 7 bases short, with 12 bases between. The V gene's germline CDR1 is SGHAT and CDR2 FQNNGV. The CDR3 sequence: CASSLGQLNEQFF. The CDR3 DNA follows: TGTGCCAGCAGCCTAGGACAGCTAAATGAGCAGTTCTTC.

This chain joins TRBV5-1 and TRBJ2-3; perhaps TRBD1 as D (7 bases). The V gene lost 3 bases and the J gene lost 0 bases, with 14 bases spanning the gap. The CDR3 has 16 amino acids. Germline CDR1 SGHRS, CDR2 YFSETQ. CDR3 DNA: TGCGCCAGCAGCTCCCGACAGGGACTTAGCACAGATACGCAGTATTTT. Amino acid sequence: CASSSRQGLSTDTQYF.

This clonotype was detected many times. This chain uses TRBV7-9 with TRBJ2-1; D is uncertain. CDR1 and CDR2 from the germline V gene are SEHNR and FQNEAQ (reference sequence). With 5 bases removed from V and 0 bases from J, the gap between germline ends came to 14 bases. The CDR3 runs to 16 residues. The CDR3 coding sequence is TGTGCCAGCAGCCCATCCGGATGGCTCTCCTACAATGAGCAGTTCTTC. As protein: CASSPSGWLSYNEQFF.

The CDR3 DNA is TGCAGTGCTAGATCGTTGGCGGATGCCGAGCAGTACGTC. Translated, it gives CSARSLADAEQYV. The V and J genes are TRBV20-1 and TRBJ2-7; D uncertain. Germline-derived CDR1 and CDR2 are DFQATT and SNEGSKA (reference sequence). V was clipped by 2 bases and J by 6 bases, with 14 bases between them. There are 13 residues in the CDR3.

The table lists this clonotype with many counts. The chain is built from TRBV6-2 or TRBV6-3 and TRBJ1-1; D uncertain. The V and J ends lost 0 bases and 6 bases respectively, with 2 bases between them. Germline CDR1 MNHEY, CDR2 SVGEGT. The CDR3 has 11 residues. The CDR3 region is CASSYSAEAFF. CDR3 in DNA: TGTGCCAGCAGTTACTCGGCTGAAGCTTTCTTT.

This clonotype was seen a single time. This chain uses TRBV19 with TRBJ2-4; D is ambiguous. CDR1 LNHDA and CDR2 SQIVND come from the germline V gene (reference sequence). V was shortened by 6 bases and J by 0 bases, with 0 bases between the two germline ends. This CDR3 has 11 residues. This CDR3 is CASRAKNIQYF. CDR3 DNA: TGTGCCAGTAGAGCCAAAAACATTCAGTACTTC.

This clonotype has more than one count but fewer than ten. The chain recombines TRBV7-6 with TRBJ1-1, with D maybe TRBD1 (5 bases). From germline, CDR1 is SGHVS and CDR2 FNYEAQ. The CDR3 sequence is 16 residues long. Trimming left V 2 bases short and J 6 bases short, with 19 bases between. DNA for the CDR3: TGTGCCAGCAGCTTACCCTCGGCGGGGCCGGGACCTGAAGCTTTCTTT. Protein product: CASSLPSAGPGPEAFF.

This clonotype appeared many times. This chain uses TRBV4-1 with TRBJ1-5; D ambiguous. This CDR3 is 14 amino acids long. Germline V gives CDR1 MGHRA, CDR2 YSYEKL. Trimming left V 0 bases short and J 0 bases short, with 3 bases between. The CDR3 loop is CASSQEPSNQPQHF. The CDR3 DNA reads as TGCGCCAGCAGCCAAGAACCTAGCAATCAGCCCCAGCATTTT.

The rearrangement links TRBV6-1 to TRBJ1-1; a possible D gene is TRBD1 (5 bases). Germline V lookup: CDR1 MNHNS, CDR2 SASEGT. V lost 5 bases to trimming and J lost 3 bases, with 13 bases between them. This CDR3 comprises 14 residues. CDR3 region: CASSWGDLYTEAFF. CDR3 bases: TGTGCCAGCAGTTGGGGGGACTTATACACTGAAGCTTTCTTT.

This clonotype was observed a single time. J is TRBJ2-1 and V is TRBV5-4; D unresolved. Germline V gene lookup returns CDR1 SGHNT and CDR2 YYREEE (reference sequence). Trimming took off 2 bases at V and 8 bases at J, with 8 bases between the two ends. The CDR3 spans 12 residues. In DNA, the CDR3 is TGTGCCAGCAGCTTCAACCTCGATGAGCAGTTCTTC. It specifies CASSFNLDEQFF.

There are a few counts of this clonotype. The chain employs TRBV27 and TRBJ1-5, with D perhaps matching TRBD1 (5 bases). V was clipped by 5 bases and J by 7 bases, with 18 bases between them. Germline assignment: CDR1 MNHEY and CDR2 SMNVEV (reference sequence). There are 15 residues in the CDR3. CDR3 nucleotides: TGTGCCAGCAGTCTCTTCCAGGGAGGAGGGCAGCCCCAGCATTTT. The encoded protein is CASSLFQGGGQPQHF.

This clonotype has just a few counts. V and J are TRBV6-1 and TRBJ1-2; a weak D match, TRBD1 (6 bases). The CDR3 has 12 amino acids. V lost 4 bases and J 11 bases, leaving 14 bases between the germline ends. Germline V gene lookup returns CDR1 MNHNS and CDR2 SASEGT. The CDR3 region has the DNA TGTGCCAGCAGTGTCTGGGGGGCCGGGTACACCTTC. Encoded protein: CASSVWGAGYTF.

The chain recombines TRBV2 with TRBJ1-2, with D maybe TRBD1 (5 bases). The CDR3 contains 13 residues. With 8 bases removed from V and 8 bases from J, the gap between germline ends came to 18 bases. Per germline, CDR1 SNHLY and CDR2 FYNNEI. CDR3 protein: CASGGTAVRGYTF. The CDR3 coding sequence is TGTGCCAGCGGGGGGACGGCGGTTAGGGGCTACACCTTC.